The T cell receptor beta chain under discussion was sequenced for a study of cytomegalovirus exposure and HLA in healthy donors. Points on this clone: The target antigen is unknown.

General study points: Three CMV-associated chains were confirmed in vitro to be specific for CMV antigens. When the data were analyzed later, several of the most significant clusters appeared to be linked to common viral pathogens.

Use of 60 Vbeta and 13 Jbeta primers characterized the PCR. Method: immunoSEQ multiplex PCR; TCRdb's copy keeps in-frame clones and lacks some. The sample gives 110,000 or so clones, about 80% of which show up once; around 2.1% is in the top ten. Material: PBMCs. The sequence was obtained from a man between 25 and 39 years old in good health and CMV-seronegative.

DNA of the CDR3: TGCAGCGTAGCCGGGACAAGAATGAACACTGAAGCTTTCTTT. Encoded protein: CSVAGTRMNTEAFF. The rearrangement uses TRBV29-1 and TRBJ1-1, with D maybe TRBD1 (6 bases). Germline V lookup: CDR1 SQVTM, CDR2 ANQGSEA. The CDR3 is 14 residues long. Trimming removed 6 bases from V and 0 bases from J, with 14 bases in between.